The entry below gives a single TCR beta chain sequence along with its context. Treatment-naive patients with stable or active relapsing-remitting disease served as multiple sclerosis controls. TEMRA cells were FACS-enriched, unlike CD8+ and CD4+ T cells, which were negatively isolated. The sample originates from a study of CD8 T cells in Susac syndrome. Reverse transcription of roughly 0.45 to 1 ug RNA used random hexamers. TCRdb fed the immunoSEQ multiplex PCR reads into MiXCR, producing one record per CDR3 protein. The repertoire holds 200,000 or so distinct CDR3 sequences, with roughly 95% as singletons. After removal of 8 bases from V and 10 bases from J, the junction contained 12 bases not matched to a gene. There are 14 residues in the CDR3. Looked up from germline, CDR1 is SEHNR and CDR2 is FQNEAQ (reference sequence).

The V gene is TRBV7-9, the J gene TRBJ1-4; TRBD1 agrees at 8 bases. The sample taken for sequencing was CD4+ T cells from PBMCs. The origin of this receptor is a human donor with multiple sclerosis. The CDR3 protein is CASGQRQGARKLFF. CDR3 coding DNA: TGTGCCAGCGGCCAGAGGCAGGGGGCTCGAAAACTGTTTTTT.